This T cell receptor beta chain was documented in a study of CD4 T cells in relation to SARS-CoV-2 and coronaviruses. Of note for this clone: What it binds is unknown.

TCRdb keeps only in-frame clones here, not all; method: immunoSEQ multiplex PCR. The sample records approximately 21,000 clones, more than 60% being singletons. Unmatched junction bases numbered 18, after V lost 4 bases and J lost 0 bases. Germline-derived CDR1 and CDR2 are SNHLY and FYNNEI. The CDR3 has 22 residues. Study observations and caveats: The cross-reactivity analysis covered only spike protein, not other viral proteins.

CD4+ T cells from unexposed donors were obtained before the COVID-19 pandemic (2011-2018). Isolation of CD4+ T cells took place after roughly nine days in culture. This TCR was sampled from a human donor in good health. The sample consisted of CD4+ T cells from PBMCs, cultured in vitro. The chain has TRBV2 and TRBJ1-6; 10 bases line up with TRBD1. The CDR3 sequence: CASSGQEWDRGDPSSYNSPLHF. In DNA form, the CDR3 reads TGTGCCAGCAGTGGGCAAGAATGGGACAGGGGAGACCCGAGCTCCTATAATTCACCCCTCCACTTT.